This is a list of T cell receptor beta chains from one sample in a study of follicular helper T cells after annual influenza vaccination. Libraries were prepared by immunoSEQ multiplex PCR; TCRdb keeps only in-frame clonotypes and omits some of them. The data hold approximately 25,000 clones, with about four fifths observed a single time. This specimen was CXCR5+ CD38- circulating T follicular helper cells from blood, taken on the day of influenza vaccination. Source of these receptors: an adult who received the influenza vaccine. Each CDR3 is given without its conserved first and last residue. Clone sizes are given selectively: once, few, many, or a class where the clone is expanded.

once TRBV15 16 ATSRDLGAGQGTDTQY
NA TRBV6-1 10 ATAQVQETQY
NA TRBV18 11 ASSAGADAEAF
NA TRBV5-1 15 ASSLDLSGGIWREQY
NA TRBV11-2 13 ASRASGRARGEQF
NA TRBV6-1 14 ASSVGQGTANYGYT
NA TRBV19 14 ASSPPGRLAGVTQY
few TRBV15 14 ATSRDKSSGRYEQF
few TRBV5-1 13 ARPHSGRRTGELF
NA TRBV7-3 11 ASSRGSGNTIY
NA TRBV20-1 9 SAPGGYGYT
NA TRBV11-2 15 ASSLTSRGGAGNTIY
NA TRBV6-1 9 ASKRTYEQY
once TRBV28 11 ASSSGQGYGYT
NA TRBV5-8 13 ASSLGDVRTGELF
NA TRBV27 12 ASSFQGNISPLH
NA TRBV4-1 12 ASSQDYPPRKLF
NA TRBV28 12 ASSMTDHNYGYT
NA TRBV23-1 15 ASSRGRANSGANVLT
NA TRBV27 11 ASSSPGRYEQY
few TRBV7-9 13 ASSSGVYSNQPQH
once TRBV4-1 13 ASSQDRTPGGEQY
NA TRBV5-6 12 ASSFEGRGETQY
NA TRBV5-6 15 ASSLIGTSGRFNEQF
NA TRBV7-9 12 ASSLQGGANVLT
NA TRBV5-1 12 ASSDAQAQETQY
NA TRBV7-3 13 ASSLLAGVNNEQF
NA TRBV10-3 12 AISDHRAGNTIY
NA TRBV6-5 12 ASKQGTGSYGYT
few TRBV29-1 12 SAATGGTATEAF
NA TRBV9 14 ASSVGGAASNYGYT
NA TRBV2 14 ASSERTAKITYEQY
NA TRBV15 10 ATGHFQETQY
NA TRBV7-8 18 ASSSRWVGGRGSGANVLT
NA TRBV30 11 ASGTPDTYEQY
once TRBV18 10 ASSPPGYGYT
NA TRBV5-6 14 ASSLRGTGVVHGYT
few TRBV29-1 11 SVDTGLNYGYT
NA TRBV11-2 11 ASNNRIQGTQY
NA TRBV7-2 11 ASSRQENTEAF
NA TRBV18 11 ASSPQATDTQY
few TRBV27 14 ASRGGGPRVTDTQY
NA TRBV11-2 17 ASSLGPSGVFGSYNEQF
NA TRBV6-1 13 ASSEGLYRTDTQY
NA TRBV6-1 19 ASSEASWASGGQVAKNIQY
NA TRBV10-1 12 ASSDPGSSYEQY
NA TRBV6-5 11 ASFSGGSGGYT
NA TRBV30 11 AWSKGHVYEQY
NA TRBV5-1 14 ASSPPGLASSYEQY
NA TRBV11-2 15 ASSLAWNPEGTDTQY
NA TRBV6-5 14 ASSYNRALSGNTIY
few TRBV5-4 11 ASSLGGQKGYT
few TRBV7-6 14 ASSSGGASYTDTQY
few TRBV7-9 13 ASSYLTALNTEAF
NA TRBV9 11 ASSLGTGFGYT